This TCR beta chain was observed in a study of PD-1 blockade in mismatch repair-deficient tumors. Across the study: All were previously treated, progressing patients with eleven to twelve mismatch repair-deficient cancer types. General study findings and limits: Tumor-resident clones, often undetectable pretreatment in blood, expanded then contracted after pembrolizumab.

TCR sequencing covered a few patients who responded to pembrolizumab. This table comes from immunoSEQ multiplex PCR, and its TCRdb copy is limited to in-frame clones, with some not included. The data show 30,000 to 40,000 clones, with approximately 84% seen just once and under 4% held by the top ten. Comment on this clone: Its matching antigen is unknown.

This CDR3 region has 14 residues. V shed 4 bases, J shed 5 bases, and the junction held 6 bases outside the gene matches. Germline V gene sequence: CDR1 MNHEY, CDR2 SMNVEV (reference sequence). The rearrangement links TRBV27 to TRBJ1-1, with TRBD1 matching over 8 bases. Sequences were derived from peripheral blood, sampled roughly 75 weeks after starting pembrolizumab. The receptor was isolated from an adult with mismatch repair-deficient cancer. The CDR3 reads CASSSPQGGTEAFF. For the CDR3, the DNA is TGTGCCAGCAGTTCGCCACAGGGGGGGACTGAAGCTTTCTTT.